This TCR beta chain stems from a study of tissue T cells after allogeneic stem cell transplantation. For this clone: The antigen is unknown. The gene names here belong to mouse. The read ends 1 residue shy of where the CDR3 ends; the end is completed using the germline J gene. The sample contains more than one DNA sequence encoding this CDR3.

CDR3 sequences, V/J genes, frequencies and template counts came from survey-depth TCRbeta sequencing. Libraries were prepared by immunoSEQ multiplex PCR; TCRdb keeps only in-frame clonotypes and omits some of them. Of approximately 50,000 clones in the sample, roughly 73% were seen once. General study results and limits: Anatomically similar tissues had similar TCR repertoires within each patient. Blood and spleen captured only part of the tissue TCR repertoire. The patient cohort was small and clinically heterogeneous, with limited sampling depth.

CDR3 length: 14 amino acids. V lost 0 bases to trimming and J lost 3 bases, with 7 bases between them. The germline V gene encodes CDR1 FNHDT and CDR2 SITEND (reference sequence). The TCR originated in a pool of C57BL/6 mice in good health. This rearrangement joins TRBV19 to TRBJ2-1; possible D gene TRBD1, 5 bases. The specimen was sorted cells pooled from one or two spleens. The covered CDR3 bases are TGTGCCAGCAGTATAGGCCAGGGCTATGCTGAGCAGTTC. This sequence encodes CASSIGQGYAEQF. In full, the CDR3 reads CASSIGQGYAEQFF.